This TCR beta chain was identified during a study of persistence of HIV-infected CD4 T cells. Study details: Donors were ART-treated; their CMV- and Gag-responding CD4+ T cells were isolated.

Remarks on this clone: Its antigen is not known.

This CDR3 is built from 13 residues. V lost 7 bases and J lost 7, with 17 bases in between. Whole-study findings and limits: Antigen-responding cells were enriched for degenerate expanded CDR3beta sequences.

The stimulus was lysate of CMV-infected fibroblasts, roughly 9.2 ug/mL. CD40L-negative CD69-negative CD45RO-high memory CD4+ T cells were sorted as populations depleted of antigen-responding cells. Donors had CD4+ T cell counts above 400 cells/uL and were CMV-seropositive. This was the immunoSEQ version 4 assay in survey mode. Assay used: immunoSEQ multiplex PCR; TCRdb lists only in-frame clones, some missing. The profile shows around 48,000 clones, approximately 72% of them singletons. The chain employs TRBV12-3 or TRBV12-4 and TRBJ2-7; D unresolved. Sample: CD4+ T cells sorted from PBMCs after roughly 17-hour stimulation, taken from a patient who received antiretroviral therapy. The sequence was obtained from an adult man with HIV who was CMV-seropositive. CDR3 DNA sequence: TGTGCCAGCACCTTTCTCCCCGGAACAGAGCAGTACTTC. Its translation: CASTFLPGTEQYF.